This T cell receptor (beta chain) was obtained from a study of technical replicates of blood from a handful of donors. Libraries were prepared by immunoSEQ multiplex PCR; TCRdb keeps only in-frame clonotypes and omits some of them. The sample has about 89,000 clones, about 94% seen once. Germline values: CDR1 SGHRS, CDR2 YFSETQ. The CDR3 has 16 residues. The germline V and J ends were trimmed by 3 bases and 2 bases, with 17 bases remaining between them. What was sequenced was T cells isolated from PBMCs. The receptor comes from a human donor in good health. V is TRBV5-1 and J is TRBJ2-5, with TRBD1 as a possible D gene (7 bases). CDR3 region: CASSWGVGDRQETQYF. DNA for the CDR3: TGCGCCAGCAGCTGGGGGGTCGGGGACAGACAAGAGACCCAGTACTTC.